Sequencing of this T cell receptor (beta chain) was carried out in a study of cytomegalovirus exposure and HLA in healthy donors. V shed 3 bases, J shed 7 bases, and the junction held 3 bases outside the gene matches. The CDR3 is 15 amino acids. Germline V gene lookup returns CDR1 SNHLY and CDR2 FYNNEI. Researchers ran the PCR with 60 Vbeta and 13 Jbeta primers. Original data processing: In a later analysis, some 10 million of 65 million to 90 million unique beta chains occurred in at least two donors. The method was immunoSEQ multiplex PCR; TCRdb's version includes in-frame clones alone and lacks a portion of them. D and trimming were read from the DNA, whereas the V and J calls and clone size are those reported in that table. The repertoire holds 100,000 to 150,000 clones, with roughly 80% as singletons.

This TCR derives from a boy between 10 and 17 years old in good health and CMV-seronegative. The chain combines TRBV2 with TRBJ2-1; TRBD2 agrees at 13 bases. Source material: PBMCs. The CDR3 nucleotides read TGTGCCAGCAGTGATAGGACTAGCGGGAGAAATGAGCAGTTCTTC. Translated: CASSDRTSGRNEQFF.